This TCR beta chain appears in the sequencing data of a study of vaccination and CD4 T cells after COVID-19 (dated by TCRdb to the early 2020s). Regarding the research as a whole: In the convalescent cohort there were six males and four females, among whom were two Hispanic individuals, seven Caucasians, two Asians and one multiracial person. In over 8 COVID-19 convalescent patients and 4 infection-naive healthy vaccine recipients, researchers compared the spike-specific CD4+ TCR repertoire from before mRNA vaccination with the repertoire from after. Control cultures received a CEFX viral epitope pool as the positive control, an HIV-1 Nef peptide pool as the negative control, or no peptide. Post-vaccine blood samples were collected a median of about 72 days after the second vaccine dose, ranging from roughly 12 to 241 days. In an earlier paper using these donors, memory CD4+ T cell crossreactivity between SARS-CoV-2 and common cold coronavirus spike proteins was assessed at the TCR clonotype level. Two doses of either the Pfizer-BioNTech BNT162b2 vaccine (n=8) or the Moderna mRNA-1273 vaccine (n=2) were administered to participants. Culture stimuli were overlapping spike peptide pools from SARS-CoV-2 and from the common cold coronaviruses HCoV-NL63, HCoV-OC43 and HCoV-229E. Post-COVID blood samples from convalescent patients were collected a median of around 100 days after diagnosis, with a range of 35 to 161 days. What the research found in general, with its limitations: The median number of SARS-CoV-2-reactive clonotypes rose from around 22 after infection to 38 after vaccination, but the change was not significant. Nearly all vaccine-specific clones in convalescent patients (304 of 307) were mono-reactive for SARS-CoV-2 spike rather than cross-reactive with common cold coronaviruses. Among convalescent patients, a median roughly 90% of the SARS-CoV-2-reactive clones seen after vaccination appeared only after vaccination, which suggests priming specific to the vaccine. Relatively few convalescent patients were included in the study, and early timepoints after natural infection were not analyzed.

The CDR3 starts with the cysteine, ends with the phenylalanine, and has 13 residues. Kept here is only the CDR3 DNA, which spans 39 bases and is read in frame from base 1. Per the germline V gene (reference sequence), DFQATT is the CDR1 and SNEGSKA is the CDR2. Trimming accounts for 3 bases at V and 9 bases at J, while the number of junction bases matched to no gene is 9. In light of the paper, this sample's treatment or condition label describes: roughly ten-day PBMC culture with coronavirus spike peptide pools or control peptides (ViraFEST assay). CD4+ T cells from unexposed donors were collected before the COVID-19 pandemic (2011-2018). The ViraFEST assay was used in the study, in which antigen-specific T cells were expanded with peptide pools and expanded clonotypes were subsequently identified by TCR sequencing. Each well held some 2 million PBMCs cultured in IMDM containing roughly 5.5% human AB serum and approximately 9.8 IU/ml IL-2, with approximately 9.2 ug/ml peptide pools added. On days 3 and 7, half of the culture medium was replaced with fresh IL-2-containing medium. After about 11 days of culture, CD4+ T cells were isolated by negative selection using the EasySep CD4+ T cell isolation kit. As far as cell numbers permitted, CD4+ T cells from unexposed donors were tested for reactivity against SARS-CoV-2 S and N as well as four spike pools from common cold coronaviruses. Ficoll-Paque Plus gradient centrifugation was used to isolate PBMCs from whole blood, and the isolated PBMCs were then either used fresh or cryopreserved at -140C. Triplicate wells were generally used for each culture condition. Leukapheresis product for the unexposed donors was purchased commercially.

This clonotype was detected a few times. Its antigen is still unknown. It has no much larger one-base neighbor in the sample; base qualities were not kept. Preparation of the library involved PCR. DNA from cultured CD4+ T cells was subjected to TCR sequencing with the Oncomine TCR Beta short-read assay at the Johns Hopkins FTIC core. Genomic DNA was extracted from the cultured CD4+ T cells with the QIAamp micro DNA kit. Oncomine TCR Beta libraries from cultured CD4+ T cells were pooled using unique dual indexes and sequenced on an Illumina iSeq 100. For the original study's pipeline: Non-productive sequences were filtered out, and CDR3s that did not start with C, did not end with F or W, or were shorter than 7 amino acids were discarded. Antigen-specific clonotypes were identified using the MANAFEST web application through comparison of peptide-stimulated wells with reference and other culture wells. To be called positive, a clone needed an FDR below 0.05, an odds ratio above 5, and a productive frequency above 0.1% in at least two of three replicate wells. Cross-reactive clonotypes were defined as significantly expanded in both SARS-CoV-2 spike wells and at least one common cold coronavirus spike condition. CDR3 homology was assessed with Levenshtein distances (stringdist) and unrooted phylogenetic trees (ape) in R version 3.6.1. The public reads were run again by TCRdb, first through fastp at Q25 and then through MiXCR, and only productive beta chains were kept. CDR3 protein duplicates are merged, each entry listing the most common genes and DNA. The V and J calls here are based on TCRdb, not the publication. Here the sample has some 4,200 distinct CDR3 sequences; nearly 35% occur a single time. Less than 30% of the sample goes to the ten largest clones.

What was sequenced was CD4+ T cells from blood, cultured in vitro. This receptor chain uses TRBV20-1 and TRBJ1-1, with 8 bases aligning to TRBD1. This sequence originates from a human donor in good health. The CDR3 corresponds to CSASDPDREKAFF. The base sequence is TGCAGTGCTAGTGACCCGGACAGGGAGAAAGCTTTCTTT.